The 11 T cell receptor beta chains presented below share a single source sample, sequenced in a study of blood T cell repertoires in COVID-19. Here immunoSEQ multiplex PCR was the method, and the copy in TCRdb shows in-frame clones only, minus some. The repertoire holds some 68,000 clones, with 80% to 95% as singletons. Material for sequencing was peripheral blood. The receptors here all came from a man aged 50-60 years with COVID-19, enrolled during active disease.

The rearrangement joins TRBV5-1 to TRBJ2-7; D call uncertain. CDR1 and CDR2 from the germline V gene are SGHRS and YFSETQ. This CDR3 region has 16 residues. V shed 4 bases and J shed 2 bases, with 19 bases lying between them. The CDR3 bases are TGCGCCAGCAGCACTCCGGCTGGCGGCGTCGCCTACGAGCAGTACTTC. Its protein product is CASSTPAGGVAYEQYF. Supplemented by reference TRBV5-1 and TRBJ2-7, the full variable domain reads KAGVTQTPRYLIKTRGQQVTLSCSPISGHRSVSWYQQTPGQGLQFLFEYFSETQRNKGNFPGRFSGRQFSNSRSEMNVSTLELGDSALYLCASSTPAGGVAYEQYFGPGTRLTVT.

The chain uses TRBV2 and TRBJ1-2, with TRBD1 matching over 8 bases. Trimming cost V 6 bases and J 3 bases; bases outside gene matches: 6. CDR1 is SNHLY, CDR2 FYNNEI, per germline. The CDR3 is made up of 14 amino acids. The CDR3 bases are TGTGCCAGCAGGGACAGGGAGGCGGACTATGGCTACACCTTC. Protein sequence: CASRDREADYGYTF.

V gene TRBV30 combines with J gene TRBJ1-1; D might be TRBD1 (6 bases). From germline, CDR1 is GTSNPN and CDR2 SVGIG (reference sequence). The germline V and J ends were trimmed by 5 bases and 5 bases, with 15 bases remaining between them. The CDR3 runs 13 residues. The CDR3 nucleotides are TGTGCCTGGGAGCGGGGGGCTGGGACTGAAGCTTTCTTT. Translating it yields CAWERGAGTEAFF.

A remark on this clone: The same CDR3 can be traced to other DNA sequences in this sample. V gene TRBV6-6 combines with J gene TRBJ2-3; TRBD1 agrees at 7 bases. CDR1 MNHNY and CDR2 SVGAGI come from the germline V gene (reference sequence). CDR3 length: 14 residues. Unmatched junction bases numbered 3, after V lost 2 bases and J lost 4 bases. CDR3: CASSYRQGSDTQYF. The CDR3 DNA is TGTGCCAGCAGTTACCGACAGGGATCAGATACGCAGTATTTT.

V and J are TRBV4-1 and TRBJ2-2, with 10 bases aligning to TRBD2. The CDR3 length is 16 residues. The germline V gene encodes CDR1 MGHRA and CDR2 YSYEKL. With 5 bases clipped from V and 1 base from J, the junction kept 4 bases outside the gene matches. CDR3 sequence (DNA): TGCGCCAGCAGCATGACTAGCGGGCTGAACACCGGGGAGCTGTTTTTT. It is translated as CASSMTSGLNTGELFF.

CDR3: CASSPGTGGNQPQHF. The CDR3 DNA reads as TGTGCCAGCAGTCCCGGGACAGGGGGCAATCAGCCCCAGCATTTT. The rearrangement links TRBV27 to TRBJ1-5, with 10 nucleotides matching TRBD1. Germline CDR1 reads MNHEY; CDR2 reads SMNVEV (reference sequence). J lost 2 bases, V lost 5 bases, and 3 bases had no gene match. The CDR3 totals 15 residues.

This chain connects TRBV9 to TRBJ2-7; 10 bases are shared with TRBD2. CDR3 length: 16 residues. The germline gives CDR1 SGDLS, CDR2 YYNGEE. After removal of 1 base from V and 2 bases from J, the junction contained 6 bases not matched to a gene. Here the CDR3 reads CASSVTGLAEAYEQYF. Written as DNA, the CDR3 is TGTGCCAGCAGCGTAACAGGACTAGCGGAGGCCTACGAGCAGTACTTC. Together with reference TRBV9 and TRBJ2-7, the CDR3 gives the full variable domain: DSGVTQTPKHLITATGQRVTLRCSPRSGDLSVYWYQQSLDQGLQFLIQYYNGEERAKGNILERFSAQQFPDLHSELNLSSLELGDSALYFCASSVTGLAEAYEQYFGPGTRLTVT.

V is TRBV6-5 and J is TRBJ2-3; 8 positions match TRBD2. The V gene end was trimmed by 1 base and the J gene end by 5 bases; junction bases not matched to a gene: 8. The CDR3 totals 16 residues. The V gene's germline CDR1 is MNHEY and CDR2 SVGAGI. CDR3 region: CASSYYGSGVLDTQYF. The CDR3 DNA follows: TGTGCCAGCAGTTACTATGGTAGCGGGGTGTTAGATACGCAGTATTTT.

The CDR3 nucleotides read TGTGCCAGCTCACCAGTTCTGGGGACAGGGGATCAGCCCCAGCATTTT. Translated, it gives CASSPVLGTGDQPQHF. The chain links TRBV18 to TRBJ1-5; 10 nucleotides align to TRBD1. Germline CDR1 KGHSH, CDR2 LQKENI. There are 16 residues in the CDR3. The junction had 6 bases not matched to a gene; V was cut back by 2 bases and J by 5 bases.

This sequence joins TRBV4-1 and TRBJ1-2, with D possibly matching TRBD1 (5 bases). Germline CDR1 reads MGHRA; CDR2 reads YSYEKL. This CDR3 has 15 amino acids. V gave up 1 base and J gave up 1 base, with 10 bases separating them. CDR3 amino acids: CASSQVAGLNYGYTF. The DNA of the CDR3 is TGCGCCAGCAGCCAAGTTGCAGGGCTTAACTATGGCTACACCTTC.

This sequence joins TRBV15 and TRBJ2-3; TRBD1 matches at 9 bases. This CDR3 region has 15 residues. J was trimmed by 4 bases and V by 0 bases; bases with no gene match: 2. Germline V gene lookup returns CDR1 LNHNV and CDR2 YYDKDF (reference sequence). CDR3 sequence reads: CATSREHRGPDTQYF. The CDR3 coding sequence is TGTGCCACCAGCAGAGAACACAGGGGGCCAGATACGCAGTATTTT.